The subject of this entry is one T cell receptor beta chain. This clone's antigen is unknown. Per-nucleotide qualities are absent, and no much larger clonotype sits a single base away. Systemically healthy Caucasian individuals from Russia, 35 to 50 in total and aged roughly 6 to 100 years, were included as donors. Each donor gave ten milliliters of peripheral blood, drawn into EDTA-treated Vacutainer tubes. PBMCs were isolated by Ficoll-Paque density-gradient centrifugation, with at least 7 million obtained per sample. Trizol reagent was used to extract total RNA from PBMCs, with at least 5.5 micrograms per sample. Naive CD45RAhigh/CD27high T cell percentages were measured by flow cytometry on a PBMC aliquot from every donor. V is shortened by 1 base, J by 5 bases, and the region joining them spans 12 bases. Counted from cysteine to phenylalanine, this CDR3 has 15 amino acids. Only the CDR3 DNA is retained, 45 bases long and in frame from the first base. CDR1 is given as LNHNV and CDR2 as YYDKDF, both from the germline V gene (reference sequence).

The record originates from a study of blood T cells in healthy people across ages (dated by TCRdb to about 2015). About the study as a whole: Template switching captured roughly one uniquely barcoded TCR beta cDNA molecule per two T cells in model experiments. Using deep sequencing normalized with unique cDNA molecular identifiers, the study measured how TCR beta repertoire diversity changes with age. Donors were grouped into four age groups: young (average approximately 16 years), middle-aged (less than 40), aged (approximately 58) and long-lived (around 82). To avoid experimental bias, donors of different ages were randomly spread across the sequencing lanes. For two donors (one aged 18 to 30 and one aged 80 or older), the study analyzed two additional independent replicas of 1 million unique cDNA reads from the same blood draw.

Summary of the overall study and its limitations: Because donor CMV infection status was unknown, age-related changes in expanded clonotypes were potentially confounded. Observed TCR beta diversity per million T cells fell roughly linearly with age, and a significant reduction was already apparent by age roughly 40. The long-lived group showed more naive CD4+ T cells, fewer expanded clones and increased TCR diversity than the aged group, suggesting age selection. Observed TCR beta diversity correlated strongly with the percentage of naive T cells measured by flow cytometry. Estimates of total diversity based on one million sequenced T cells were regarded as lower bounds and as underestimates. Since profiling was done on bulk unsorted PBMCs, naive and antigen-experienced compartments could not be conclusively compared.

The library was generated by 5' RACE. The sequencer listed for this sample is Illumina HiSeq 2500. A second PCR of about 6 to 12 cycles was run with a J-beta primer mix and a sample-barcoded 5' primer. A unique molecular identifier was introduced onto each TCR beta cDNA molecule by a template-switch 5' adaptor carrying 12 random nucleotides. Each sample yielded at least 2.5 million CDR3-containing paired-end reads. The Mint cDNA synthesis kit, primed by a TRBC-specific oligonucleotide, was used to synthesize first-strand cDNA from all RNA. Following uracil-DNA glycosylase treatment, a first 18-cycle PCR with universal primers M1SS and BC2_uni_R was performed on all cDNA. The study's own analysis went as follows. Normalization of each sample was performed by random selection of 1 million high-quality reads, each carrying a distinct molecular identifier. Instead of being binned into consensus sequences, reads that shared molecular identifiers were thrown out. CDR3 identification, clonotype clustering and error correction used MiTCR with a Q25 quality threshold and the strictest error-elimination algorithm. Lower-bound total TCR beta diversity was estimated with a nonparametric unseen species model using Euler transformation. The public reads were reprocessed in TCRdb via fastp at Q25 and MiXCR, keeping in-frame beta chains. Identical CDR3 proteins give one entry, which carries the most common genes and DNA. TCRdb, not the authors, supplied the V and J calls. Present in this sample are fewer than 1.5 million distinct CDR3 sequences, approximately 38% of which were seen just once. Under 8% of the sample is held by the ten biggest clonotypes.

Material for sequencing was blood. The TCR sequence derives from a woman younger than 35 in good health. The rearranged segments are TRBV15 and TRBJ2-1; the best D guess is TRBD1, with 5 bases matching. The bases read TGTGCCACCAGCAGAGGTACAGGTGGCGACAATGAGCAGTTCTTC. Translation gives CATSRGTGGDNEQFF. The full variable domain, with segments outside the CDR3 supplied by the reference TRBV15 and TRBJ2-1 proteins, appears as DAMVIQNPRYQVTQFGKPVTLSCSQTLNHNVMYWYQQKSSQAPKLLFHYYDKDFNNEADTPDNFQSRRPNTSFCFLDIRSPGLGDTAMYLCATSRGTGGDNEQFFGPGTRLTVL.